The 25 T cell receptor beta chains below were found in one sample sequenced in a study of graft-versus-host responses after intestinal transplantation. No antigen has been assigned to these receptors. The method was immunoSEQ multiplex PCR; TCRdb's version includes in-frame clones alone and lacks a portion of them. The sample holds approximately 99,000 clones, around 92% seen once. Sequenced material: unstimulated CD4+ T cells sorted from spleen or lymph node cells, taken before transplant. These receptors all stem from a human donor who was the organ donor for an intestinal transplant.

This clone was detected once. CDR3 amino acids: CASSATSGGYNEQFF. CDR3 nucleotide sequence: TGTGCCAGCAGCGCGACTAGCGGGGGGTACAATGAGCAGTTCTTC. The chain uses TRBV9 and TRBJ2-1, with 13 bases matching TRBD2. From germline, CDR1 is SGDLS and CDR2 YYNGEE. V was clipped by 3 bases and J by 4 bases; unmatched bases: 1. This CDR3 is built from 15 residues.

The chain uses TRBV5-1 and TRBJ2-1, with TRBD1 matching 7 bases. This CDR3 has 16 residues. The germline V gene encodes CDR1 SGHRS and CDR2 YFSETQ. The junction had 11 bases not matched to a gene; V was cut back by 4 bases and J by 4 bases. This CDR3 is CASSPGDRVNYNEQFF. The CDR3 coding sequence is TGCGCCAGCAGCCCGGGCGACAGGGTAAATTACAATGAGCAGTTCTTC.

V and J are TRBV7-9 and TRBJ2-7; no clear D gene. The V end lost 4 bases, the J end lost 0 bases, and 7 bases lay between the germline ends. The CDR3 totals 13 residues. Germline V CDR1 and CDR2: SEHNR, FQNEAQ (reference sequence). In nucleotides, the CDR3 is TGTGCCAGCAGCTCGCGGAGCTCCTACGAGCAGTACTTC. Amino acids: CASSSRSSYEQYF.

This rearrangement joins TRBV4-1 to TRBJ2-2; 11 bases are shared with TRBD1. The V and J ends lost 2 bases and 5 bases, in that order; junction bases with no gene match: 4. The germline V gene encodes CDR1 MGHRA and CDR2 YSYEKL. The CDR3 loop spans 16 amino acids. The CDR3 DNA is TGCGCCAGCAGCCAATCGGACAGGGGGCCAACCGGGGAGCTGTTTTTT. Its translation is CASSQSDRGPTGELFF.

The chain combines TRBV11-2 with TRBJ2-5, with 11 bases matching TRBD1. Looked up from germline, CDR1 is SGHAT and CDR2 is FQNNGV. V shed 3 bases, J shed 5 bases, and the junction held 17 bases outside the gene matches. This CDR3 spans 19 amino acids. The CDR3 here is CASSLAAIVGTGGIETQYF. CDR3 coding DNA: TGTGCCAGCAGCTTGGCCGCTATTGTAGGGACAGGGGGAATTGAGACCCAGTACTTC.

The V gene is TRBV4-1, the J gene TRBJ2-1, with a tentative D call TRBD2 (5 bases). The germline V gene encodes CDR1 MGHRA and CDR2 YSYEKL. Trimming removed 4 bases at V and 8 bases at J, with 9 bases between. The CDR3 extends over 12 amino acids. This CDR3 is CASSRRWDEQFF. The CDR3 bases are TGCGCCAGCAGCCGGAGGTGGGATGAGCAGTTCTTC.

The chain combines TRBV4-1 with TRBJ2-7, with TRBD2 identical over 7 bases. Germline lookup yields CDR1 MGHRA and CDR2 YSYEKL. CDR3 length equals 15 residues. The J segment lost 2 bases and the V segment lost 3 bases, leaving 7 bases of the junction unmatched. CDR3 residues: CASSQIIAGPYEQYF. CDR3 sequence (DNA): TGCGCCAGCAGCCAGATAATAGCGGGTCCCTACGAGCAGTACTTC.

The V gene is TRBV4-2, the J gene TRBJ1-1; possible D gene TRBD1, 5 bases. Germline V CDR1 and CDR2: LGHNA, YNFKEQ. The CDR3 covers 15 residues. With 4 bases removed from V and 11 bases from J, the gap between germline ends came to 23 bases. The DNA of the CDR3 is TGTGCCAGCAGCCTAAGTTCCAGGGAGGTGTTATCGGCTTTCTTT. It codes for CASSLSSREVLSAFF.

This clone was seen only once. The chain carries TRBV6-1 and TRBJ1-5; 9 nucleotides match TRBD1. This CDR3 spans 14 amino acids. CDR1 is MNHNS and CDR2 is SASEGT in the germline V gene. The V gene end was trimmed by 7 bases and the J gene end by 5 bases; junction bases not matched to a gene: 6. CDR3 sequence (DNA): TGTGCCAGCACCTTGACAGGGGGTTATCAGCCCCAGCATTTT. It is translated as CASTLTGGYQPQHF.

The chain joins TRBV18 to TRBJ2-2; D uncertain. V lost 2 bases and J 9 bases, leaving 7 bases between the germline ends. Per the germline V gene, CDR1 is KGHSH and CDR2 is LQKENI. The CDR3 is 12 amino acids. The CDR3: CASSPFGRELFF. In DNA form, the CDR3 reads TGTGCCAGCTCACCATTTGGCAGGGAGCTGTTTTTT.

The chain joins TRBV18 to TRBJ2-5; the D gene is possibly TRBD1 (5 bases). V was cut by 6 bases and J by 3 bases, with 17 bases left in between. The germline CDR1 and CDR2 sequences are KGHSH and LQKENI. This CDR3 has 15 residues. CDR3 DNA: TGTGCCAGCTCCCGACAGCACCAGACCGAAGAGACCCAGTACTTC. Translated: CASSRQHQTEETQYF. The full variable domain, in which reference TRBV18 and TRBJ2-5 provide the parts outside the CDR3, is NAGVMQNPRHLVRRRGQEARLRCSPMKGHSHVYWYRQLPEEGLKFMVYLQKENIIDESGMPKERFSAEFPKEGPSILRIQQVVRGDSAAYFCASSRQHQTEETQYFGPGTRLLVL.

This rearrangement joins TRBV18 to TRBJ2-3; 13 positions match TRBD2. The CDR3 spans 16 residues. Per germline, CDR1 KGHSH and CDR2 LQKENI. V gave up 6 bases and J gave up 0 bases; unmatched junction bases: 3. The CDR3 DNA sequence: TGTGCCAGCTCTCGGACTAGCGGGGGCAGCACAGATACGCAGTATTTT. It yields the protein CASSRTSGGSTDTQYF.

This chain uses TRBV11-2 with TRBJ1-6; the D is unclear. Germline assignment: CDR1 SGHAT and CDR2 FQNNGV. Trimming took off 5 bases at V and 6 bases at J, with 5 bases between the two ends. This CDR3 region has 12 residues. The CDR3 loop is CASSPINSPLHF. The CDR3 DNA is TGTGCCAGCAGCCCAATTAATTCACCCCTCCACTTT.

J is TRBJ1-3 and V is TRBV5-1; D is possibly TRBD1 (5 bases). The CDR3 extends over 13 amino acids. The ends were cut back, 3 bases at V and 3 bases at J, with 7 bases in the middle. Germline assignment: CDR1 SGHRS and CDR2 YFSETQ. The CDR3 sequence is CASSSRVGNTIYF. The DNA for the CDR3 is TGCGCCAGCAGCTCCAGGGTTGGAAACACCATATATTTT.

The gene calls are TRBV19 and TRBJ1-2; D gene unclear. V gave up 5 bases and J gave up 4 bases, with 8 bases separating them. CDR1 is LNHDA and CDR2 is SQIVND in the germline V gene (reference sequence). This CDR3 comprises 12 residues. CDR3 protein: CASSPGSYGYTF. In DNA, the CDR3 is TGTGCCAGTAGTCCAGGTAGCTATGGCTACACCTTC.

The V and J genes are TRBV5-4 and TRBJ2-7, with 7 bases matching TRBD2. The germline V gene has CDR1 SGHNT and CDR2 YYREEE (reference sequence). The length of the CDR3 is 15 residues. Losses at the gene ends were 4 bases for V and 4 bases for J; bases not matched to a gene: 11. CDR3: CASSPVRGTKYEQYF. DNA of the CDR3: TGTGCCAGCAGCCCAGTACGGGGGACTAAATACGAGCAGTACTTC.

This chain joins TRBV30 and TRBJ1-1; D not certain. V was cut by 4 bases and J by 8 bases, with 17 bases left in between. CDR3 length equals 13 residues. Germline CDR1 is GTSNPN and CDR2 is SVGIG (reference sequence). Written as DNA, the CDR3 is TGTGCCTGGAAGAGGGAGCAAAACAACGAAGCTTTCTTT. Translation gives CAWKREQNNEAFF.

The rearrangement uses TRBV4-2 and TRBJ2-1; D unclear. The germline V and J ends were trimmed by 1 base and 1 base, with 5 bases remaining between them. There are 14 residues in the CDR3. Germline values: CDR1 LGHNA, CDR2 YNFKEQ. Here the CDR3 reads CASSQGLSYNEQFF. CDR3 nucleotides: TGTGCCAGCAGCCAAGGACTTTCCTACAATGAGCAGTTCTTC.

This chain links TRBV7-2 with TRBJ1-5; tentative D call: TRBD1 (5 bases). Deletions cut 1 base from V and 7 bases from J, with 20 bases between. The CDR3 extends over 17 amino acids. The germline CDR1 and CDR2 sequences are SGHTA and FQGNSA. CDR3 sequence (DNA): TGTGCCAGCAGCTTAGGTTTCGTGCCAGGGATTATGCAGCCCCAGCATTTT. Translating it yields CASSLGFVPGIMQPQHF.

The rearrangement joins TRBV12-5 to TRBJ2-2; D call uncertain. The length of the CDR3 is 12 residues. V was shortened by 6 bases and J by 5 bases, with 7 bases between the two germline ends. Germline V lookup: CDR1 LGHNT, CDR2 FRNRAP. The CDR3 DNA reads as TGTGCTAGTGGCCCACGGACCGGGGAGCTGTTTTTT. Translating gives CASGPRTGELFF.

The V and J genes are TRBV27 and TRBJ2-3; 10 bases are shared with TRBD2. Per germline, CDR1 MNHEY and CDR2 SMNVEV (reference sequence). The ends lost 5 bases at V and 4 bases at J; junction bases unmatched: 6. This CDR3 contains 15 residues. This CDR3 reads CASSLAGVLPDTQYF. DNA for the CDR3: TGTGCCAGCAGTCTAGCGGGGGTCTTACCAGATACGCAGTATTTT.

The chain uses TRBV5-1 and TRBJ1-2, with D possibly matching TRBD1 (6 bases). CDR1 is SGHRS and CDR2 is YFSETQ in the germline V gene. V lost 4 bases to trimming and J lost 2 bases, with 15 bases between them. The CDR3 is made up of 15 amino acids. The DNA of the CDR3 is TGCGCCAGCAGCATAACGACAGGCTTCAACTATGGCTACACCTTC. Translating it yields CASSITTGFNYGYTF.

The CDR3 protein is CASSIFLAGSSYNEQFF. For the CDR3, the DNA is TGTGCCAGTAGTATCTTCCTAGCGGGGAGCTCCTACAATGAGCAGTTCTTC. The genes are TRBV19 and TRBJ2-1; 9 positions agree with TRBD2. V lost 3 bases, J lost 0 bases, and 6 bases stayed unmatched. Germline V lookup: CDR1 LNHDA, CDR2 SQIVND (reference sequence). The CDR3 extends over 17 amino acids. Based on the CDR3 plus reference TRBV19 and TRBJ2-1, the full variable domain is DGGITQSPKYLFRKEGQNVTLSCEQNLNHDAMYWYRQDPGQGLRLIYYSQIVNDFQKGDIAEGYSVSREKKESFPLTVTSAQKNPTAFYLCASSIFLAGSSYNEQFFGPGTRLTVL.

The chain employs TRBV28 and TRBJ2-2; the D is unclear. The CDR3 consists of 12 residues. V lost 10 bases and J 1 base, leaving 7 bases between the germline ends. Germline values: CDR1 MDHEN, CDR2 SYDVKM. CDR3 sequence (DNA): TGTGCCACCAATAGGAACACCGGGGAGCTGTTTTTT. Residues: CATNRNTGELFF.

This chain joins TRBV19 and TRBJ1-6; possibly TRBD1 for D (5 bases). There are 14 residues in the CDR3. Trimming pared 7 bases from V and 6 bases from J, leaving 13 bases between. The germline V gene encodes CDR1 LNHDA and CDR2 SQIVND (reference sequence). CDR3 sequence reads: CASTRRDPNSPLHF. As DNA, the CDR3 is TGTGCCAGTACTAGGAGGGACCCTAATTCACCCCTCCACTTT.